This TCR beta chain comes out of a study of CD8+CD57+ T cells in acquired aplastic anemia. About the study: An average of roughly 3 ug of DNA was obtained from sorted CD4+ and CD8+ cells.

This clonotype was detected many times. Its antigen is not identified. Genomic DNA acted as the template from which TCR beta VDJ combination and CDR3 sequence profiling were carried out. In TCRdb, the reads were re-called with MiXCR into one record per CDR3 protein. The table records over 150,000 distinct CDR3 sequences, 47% of them present only once. Whole-study findings and limits: Significant differences in CD8+ Simpson's diversity were not observed between patients and controls.

Patients chosen for sequencing had CD8+CD57+ cells that had expanded, as shown by flow cytometry. No therapy had been given to the patients at the time of blood sampling. Germline loops: CDR1 MNHEY, CDR2 SVGEGT. The ends lost 0 bases at V and 9 bases at J; junction bases unmatched: 14. The CDR3 extends over 19 amino acids. The chain combines TRBV6-2 or TRBV6-3 with TRBJ1-6; 10 positions agree with TRBD1. Sequenced: sorted CD4+, CD8+, or CD8+CD57+ T cells (not recorded which) from PBMCs. The TCR sequence derives from a human donor with aplastic anemia. DNA of the CDR3: TGTGCCAGCAGTTACTCGAGACAGGGGGCAGCTAGTGAGGGTTCACCCCTCCACTTT. Its protein is CASSYSRQGAASEGSPLHF.